This T cell receptor (beta chain) was sequenced during a study of blood T cell repertoires in COVID-19. Study in general: COVID-19 samples, acute and convalescent, were from the United States, Italy and Spain. T cells, B-cell-depleted T cells, or PBMCs supplied cDNA or gDNA.

As processed by the authors: Amplifying reference gene primers gave estimates of nucleated cell counts. Sequenced by immunoSEQ multiplex PCR; TCRdb stores in-frame clones only, minus some. That table furnishes V, J and clone size, whereas the DNA furnished D and trimming. Of just under 300,000 clones in the sample, around 87% were seen once. This clone was observed a single time. V shed 6 bases and J shed 4 bases, with 15 bases lying between them. The CDR3 covers 15 residues. The germline gives CDR1 MNHEY, CDR2 SVGAGI. The clonotype originates from a man between 65 and 85 years old with acute or convalescent COVID-19. The sample taken for sequencing was peripheral blood. The chain joins TRBV6-5 to TRBJ1-4, with D possibly TRBD1 on 5 matching bases. The CDR3 is CASRSPGGINEKLFF. CDR3 sequence (DNA): TGTGCCAGCAGATCCCCGGGGGGGATTAATGAAAAACTGTTTTTT.